Below, 5 T cell receptor beta chains from the same sample are listed, as sequenced in a study of T-cell memory formation after mild COVID-19. TCRdb analysed the 5' RACE reads with MiXCR anew, one entry per CDR3 protein. The repertoire holds about 310,000 distinct CDR3 sequences, roughly 21% seen once, with roughly 21% in the top ten. Source material: PBMCs or a T cell subset sorted from them (not recorded which). Receptor source: a man between 18 and 35 years old who had mild COVID-19 (a few samples of this study predate the infection). Cell type and time point are not known.

This clonotype was picked up a small number of times. The CDR3 DNA reads TGTGCCAGCAGTTATGGGGGACAAGAGCAGTACGTC. It codes for CASSYGGQEQYV. This sequence joins TRBV6-2 or TRBV6-3 and TRBJ2-7, with a possible D match to TRBD1 (6 bases). CDR1 and CDR2 (germline): MNHEY, SVGEGT. The V end lost 3 bases, the J end lost 7 bases, and 10 bases lay between the germline ends. The CDR3 is 12 residues long.

This clonotype was observed a few times. The V call is TRBV6-1, the J call TRBJ2-7; 7 bases are shared with TRBD2. V dropped 6 bases and J dropped 6; count of bases not matched to a gene: 8. Germline values: CDR1 MNHNS, CDR2 SASEGT. The CDR3 runs to 13 residues. CDR3 in DNA: TGTGCCAGCAGGGGAACCCTAGCGGCCGAGCAGTACTTC. It is translated as CASRGTLAAEQYF.

This clonotype was seen repeatedly, ten times or more. The V call is TRBV7-2, the J call TRBJ2-7; D not resolved. This CDR3 has 11 amino acids. Trimming took off 3 bases at V and 3 bases at J, with 3 bases between the two ends. Germline V CDR1 and CDR2: SGHTA, FQGNSA. CDR3 region: CASSFYYEQYF. CDR3 bases: TGTGCCAGCAGCTTTTACTACGAGCAGTACTTC. The complete variable domain, with remaining parts taken from reference TRBV7-2 and TRBJ2-7, reads GAGVSQSPSNKVTEKGKDVELRCDPISGHTALYWYRQSLGQGLEFLIYFQGNSAPDKSGLPSDRFSAERTGGSVSTLTIQRTQQEDSAVYLCASSFYYEQYFGPGTRLTVT.

The chain employs TRBV20-1 and TRBJ2-5; D is possibly TRBD2 (6 bases). This CDR3 region has 13 residues. The germline gives CDR1 DFQATT, CDR2 SNEGSKA (reference sequence). The ends were cut back, 2 bases at V and 2 bases at J, with 9 bases in the middle. CDR3 loop: CSARQGLQETQYF. In DNA form, the CDR3 reads TGCAGTGCTAGACAGGGACTGCAAGAGACCCAGTACTTC.

As for this clonotype: The junction shows a germline mismatch at one end, possibly a read error. The J gene is TRBJ1-1, the V gene TRBV5-1, with a possible D match to TRBD1 (5 bases). Germline loops: CDR1 SGHRS, CDR2 YFSETQ. The CDR3 contains 14 residues. CDR3: CASTLGLDLTEAFF. DNA of the CDR3: TGCGCCAGCACCTTGGGGCTAGATCTCACTGAAGCTTTCTTT.